This paragraph reports one T cell receptor beta chain. The CDR3 consists of 20 residues. The sample comes from a study of blood T cell repertoires in COVID-19. Study-level information: Some COVID-19 samples were acute and others convalescent; all came from the United States, Italy and Spain.

Seattle enrolled patients during active infection and tracked them longitudinally. Authors' data handling: For nucleated cells, counts were estimated from reference gene primer amplification. Profiling relied on immunoSEQ multiplex PCR, and the TCRdb table lists in-frame clones only, not all of them. V, J and clone size are those of that table, while D and trimming were read from the DNA. The sample lists about 320,000 clones, roughly 89% seen once, with 11% in the top ten. The specimen sequenced was peripheral blood. The receptor was derived from a woman younger than 45 with COVID-19, enrolled during active disease. V gene TRBV12-2 combines with J gene TRBJ1-1. TRBV12-2 is a pseudogene locus. The CDR3 bases are TGTGCAAGTCGCCCCATTCGAGAATGTTGGCGGGGCAGGGCGAGGACTGAAGCTTTCTTT. Protein product: CASRPIRECWRGRARTEAFF.